This TCR beta chain appears in the sequencing data of a study of long-term antiretroviral therapy in people with HIV. Study-level points and caveats: Clones expanded before ART dominated the repertoire at all time points.

In the case of this clone: The antigen remains undetermined.

The authors ran the immunoSEQ assay, v3.0, at survey level. It was roughly 35,000-50,000 T-cell genomes per sample that sequencing targeted. Profiled with immunoSEQ multiplex PCR; TCRdb holds only in-frame clones, not every one. Of about 30,000 clones in the sample, approximately 85% were seen once. Looked up from germline, CDR1 is SGHRS and CDR2 is YFSETQ. The CDR3 spans 20 residues. The V and J ends lost 0 bases and 2 bases, in that order; junction bases with no gene match: 16. It was in the United States that all participants with HIV were treated. This clonotype was sampled from a man aged 35 to 55 with HIV. Sequencing was performed on unsorted PBMCs, taken 3 years after starting antiretroviral therapy. This chain connects TRBV5-1 to TRBJ2-5; 10 nucleotides match TRBD2. CDR3 region: CASSLGHRTFGTSEQETQYF. The CDR3 region has the DNA TGCGCCAGCAGCTTGGGCCACCGGACTTTCGGGACTAGCGAACAAGAGACCCAGTACTTC.